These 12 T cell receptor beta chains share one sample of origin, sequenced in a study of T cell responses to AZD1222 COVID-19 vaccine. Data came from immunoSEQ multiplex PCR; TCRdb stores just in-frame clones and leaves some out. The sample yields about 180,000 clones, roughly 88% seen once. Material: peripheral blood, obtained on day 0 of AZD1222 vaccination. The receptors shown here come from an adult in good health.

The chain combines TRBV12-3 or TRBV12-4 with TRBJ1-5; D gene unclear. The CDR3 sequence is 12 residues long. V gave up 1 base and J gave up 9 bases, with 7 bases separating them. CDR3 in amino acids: CASSLGALPQHF. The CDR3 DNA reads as TGTGCCAGCAGTTTAGGTGCGTTGCCCCAGCATTTT.

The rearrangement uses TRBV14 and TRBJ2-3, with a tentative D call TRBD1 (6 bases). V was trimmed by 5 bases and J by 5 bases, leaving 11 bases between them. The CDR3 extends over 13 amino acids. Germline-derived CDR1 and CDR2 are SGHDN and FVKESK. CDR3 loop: CASSFQGRDTQYF. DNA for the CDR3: TGTGCCAGCAGCTTTCAGGGGAGAGATACGCAGTATTTT.

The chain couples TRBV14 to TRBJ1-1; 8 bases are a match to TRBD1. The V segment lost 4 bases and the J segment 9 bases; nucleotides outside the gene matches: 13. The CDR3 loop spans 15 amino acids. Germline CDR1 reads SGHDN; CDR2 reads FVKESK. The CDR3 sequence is CASSLAGTGTHKAFF. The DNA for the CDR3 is TGTGCCAGCAGCCTCGCCGGGACAGGCACCCATAAAGCTTTCTTT.

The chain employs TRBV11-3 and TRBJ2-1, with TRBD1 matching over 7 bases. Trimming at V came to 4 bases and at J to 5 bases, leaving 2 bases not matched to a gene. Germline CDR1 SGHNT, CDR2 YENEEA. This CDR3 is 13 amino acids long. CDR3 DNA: TGTGCCAGCAGCTCAACAGGGGACAATGAGCAGTTCTTC. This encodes CASSSTGDNEQFF. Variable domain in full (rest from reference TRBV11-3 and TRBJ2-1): EAGVVQSPRYKIIEKKQPVAFWCNPISGHNTLYWYLQNLGQGPELLIRYENEEAVDDSQLPKDRFSAERLKGVDSTLKIQPAELGDSAVYLCASSSTGDNEQFFGPGTRLTVL.

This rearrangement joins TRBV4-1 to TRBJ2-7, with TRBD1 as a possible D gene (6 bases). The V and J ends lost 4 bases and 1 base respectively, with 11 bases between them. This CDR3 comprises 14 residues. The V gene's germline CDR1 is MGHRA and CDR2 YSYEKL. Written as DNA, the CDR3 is TGCGCCAGCAGCCCTCGACAGGCGTCCTACGAGCAGTACTTC. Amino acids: CASSPRQASYEQYF.

The CDR3 sequence is CASGLWGFKGELFF. The DNA for the CDR3 is TGTGCCAGCGGCCTCTGGGGCTTTAAGGGGGAGCTGTTTTTT. The rearrangement uses TRBV6-5 and TRBJ2-2, with a weak D call TRBD1 (5 bases). Germline CDR1 is MNHEY and CDR2 is SVGAGI. The CDR3 totals 14 residues. Trimming shortened V by 8 bases and J by 8 bases, and 18 bases separated the two germline ends.

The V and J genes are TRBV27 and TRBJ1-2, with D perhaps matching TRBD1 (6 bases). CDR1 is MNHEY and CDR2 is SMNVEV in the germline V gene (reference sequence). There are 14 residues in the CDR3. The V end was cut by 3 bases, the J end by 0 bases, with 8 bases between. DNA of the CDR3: TGTGCCAGCAGTTTGACAGGTTCTAACTATGGCTACACCTTC. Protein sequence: CASSLTGSNYGYTF.

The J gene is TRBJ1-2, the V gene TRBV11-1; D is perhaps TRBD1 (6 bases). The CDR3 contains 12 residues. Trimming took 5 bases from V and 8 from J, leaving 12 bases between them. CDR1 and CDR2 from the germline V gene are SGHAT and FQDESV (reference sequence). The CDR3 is CASSVTGSGYTF. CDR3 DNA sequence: TGTGCCAGCAGCGTTACAGGGTCCGGCTACACCTTC.

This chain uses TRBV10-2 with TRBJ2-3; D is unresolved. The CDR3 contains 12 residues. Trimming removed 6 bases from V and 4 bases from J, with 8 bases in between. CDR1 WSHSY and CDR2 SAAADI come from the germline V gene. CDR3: CASSAQADTQYF. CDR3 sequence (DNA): TGCGCCAGCAGCGCCCAGGCAGATACGCAGTATTTT.

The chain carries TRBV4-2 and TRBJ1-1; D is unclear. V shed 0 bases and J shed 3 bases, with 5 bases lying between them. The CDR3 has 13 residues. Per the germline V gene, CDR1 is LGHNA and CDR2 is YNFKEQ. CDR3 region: CASSQDGYTEAFF. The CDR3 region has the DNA TGTGCCAGCAGCCAAGATGGGTACACTGAAGCTTTCTTT.

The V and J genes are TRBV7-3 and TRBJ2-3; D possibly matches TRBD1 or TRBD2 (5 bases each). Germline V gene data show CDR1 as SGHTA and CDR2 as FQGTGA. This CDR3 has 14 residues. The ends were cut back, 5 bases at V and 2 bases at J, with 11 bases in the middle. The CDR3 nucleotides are TGTGCCAGCAGCCCAAGAGGGGACACAGATACGCAGTATTTT. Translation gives CASSPRGDTDTQYF.

CDR3 region: CASSLNRDLYQETQYF. The CDR3 coding sequence is TGTGCCAGCAGCTTAAACCGGGATCTGTACCAAGAGACCCAGTACTTC. The chain employs TRBV13 and TRBJ2-5; tentative D call: TRBD2 (5 bases). The germline V gene has CDR1 PRHDT and CDR2 FYEKMQ (reference sequence). CDR3 length: 16 residues. Deletions cut 2 bases from V and 0 bases from J, with 13 bases between.